This T cell receptor (beta chain) was obtained from a study of cytomegalovirus exposure and HLA in healthy donors. Findings of the study overall: TCR beta V- and J-gene trimming, according to a later analysis, was linked to a missense DCLRE1C variant. By a later analysis, the bulk of CMV-associated TCR beta chains appeared HLA-restricted.

The germline CDR1 and CDR2 sequences are GTSNPN and SVGIG (reference sequence). This CDR3 spans 13 amino acids. The V and J ends lost 5 bases and 6 bases, in that order; junction bases with no gene match: 4. Concerning this clone itself: Antigen unknown.

With 60 Vbeta and 13 Jbeta primers, the PCR was carried out. In the study's own analysis: The authors later counted around 80 million unique TCR beta chains, 8.5 million to 13 million of them shared. Some clones are missing from TCRdb's copy, which holds only in-frame ones; the method was immunoSEQ multiplex PCR. The DNA was the basis for D and trimming; V, J and clone size are from that table. Its listing shows about 64,000 clones. The rearrangement joins TRBV30 to TRBJ1-2, with 12 positions matching TRBD1. Material: PBMCs. The TCR originated in a woman younger than 35 in good health and CMV-seronegative. The CDR3 nucleotides are TGTGCCTGGGAGGGACAGGGGGCGCATGGCTACACCTTC. Its translation is CAWEGQGAHGYTF.